The sequence of this T cell receptor beta chain was determined in a study of post-analysis software for immune sequencing data. Across the whole study: The cohort encompassed relapsing-remitting, secondary progressive and progressive-relapsing multiple sclerosis disease courses.

Incorporated into the TCR beta cDNA libraries were unique molecular identifiers, which served to reduce PCR and sequencing biases. There were roughly 0.9 to 10 million T cells, and 510,000 or so cDNA molecules came from them. In TCRdb, the PCR reads were re-called with MiXCR into one record per CDR3 protein. The sample holds roughly 650,000 distinct CDR3 sequences, roughly three fifths seen once. Study conclusions and caveats: Under the F measure, samples that were prepared in one batch clustered strongly together. Relative to controls, patients with multiple sclerosis showed significantly lower normalized Chao1 diversity. TRBV5-6, TRBV5-1 and TRBV20-1 belonged to a set of about 5 TRBV segments that were more frequent in patients than controls.

V was pared by 1 base and J by 6 bases, with 7 bases between. This CDR3 contains 13 residues. Germline loops: CDR1 MNHEY, CDR2 SVGEGT. To note about this clonotype: Its antigen is not known.

The receptor was derived from a girl aged 2 to 10 with multiple sclerosis. The J gene is TRBJ2-1, the V gene TRBV6-2 or TRBV6-3; no clear D. The sequencing sample was made of blood. CDR3 region: CASSYFGSNEQFF. CDR3 DNA sequence: TGTGCCAGCAGTTACTTCGGCAGCAATGAGCAGTTCTTC.